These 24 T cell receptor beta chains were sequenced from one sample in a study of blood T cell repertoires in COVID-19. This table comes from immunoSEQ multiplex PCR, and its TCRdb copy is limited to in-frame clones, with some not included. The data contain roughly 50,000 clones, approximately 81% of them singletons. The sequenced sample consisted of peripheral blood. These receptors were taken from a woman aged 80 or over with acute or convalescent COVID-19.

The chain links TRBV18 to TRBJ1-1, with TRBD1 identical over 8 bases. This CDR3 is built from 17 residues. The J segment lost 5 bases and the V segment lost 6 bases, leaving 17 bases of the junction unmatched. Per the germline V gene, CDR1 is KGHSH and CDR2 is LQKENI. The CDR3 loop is CASSRGQGRTIRTEAFF. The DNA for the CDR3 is TGTGCCAGCTCCAGAGGACAGGGTAGAACAATACGGACTGAAGCTTTCTTT.

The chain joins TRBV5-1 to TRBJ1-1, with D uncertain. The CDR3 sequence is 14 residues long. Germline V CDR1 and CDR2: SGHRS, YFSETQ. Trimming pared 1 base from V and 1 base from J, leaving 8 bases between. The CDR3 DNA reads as TGCGCCAGCAGCTTGAACACCGCGAACACTGAAGCTTTCTTT. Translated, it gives CASSLNTANTEAFF.

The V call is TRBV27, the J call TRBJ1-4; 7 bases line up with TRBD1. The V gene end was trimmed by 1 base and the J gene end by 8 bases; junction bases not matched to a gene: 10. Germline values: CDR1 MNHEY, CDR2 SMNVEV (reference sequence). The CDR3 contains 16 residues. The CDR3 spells CASSLWQGGRIEKLFF. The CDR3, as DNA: TGTGCCAGCAGTTTATGGCAGGGGGGCCGTATCGAAAAACTGTTTTTT. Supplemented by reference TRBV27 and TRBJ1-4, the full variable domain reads EAQVTQNPRYLITVTGKKLTVTCSQNMNHEYMSWYRQDPGLGLRQIYYSMNVEVTDKGDVPEGYKVSRKEKRNFPLILESPSPNQTSLYFCASSLWQGGRIEKLFFGSGTQLSVL.

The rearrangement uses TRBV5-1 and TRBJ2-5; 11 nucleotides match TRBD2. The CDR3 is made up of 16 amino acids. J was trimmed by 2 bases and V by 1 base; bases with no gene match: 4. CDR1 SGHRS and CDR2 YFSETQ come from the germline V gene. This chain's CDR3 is CASSLKPSGGQETQYF. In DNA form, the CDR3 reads TGCGCCAGCAGCTTGAAGCCTAGCGGGGGGCAAGAGACCCAGTACTTC.

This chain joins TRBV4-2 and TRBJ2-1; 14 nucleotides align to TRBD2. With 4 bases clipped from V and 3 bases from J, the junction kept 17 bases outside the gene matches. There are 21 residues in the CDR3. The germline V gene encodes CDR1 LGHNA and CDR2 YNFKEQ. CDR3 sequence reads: CASSRLPRTSGGPSVYNEQFF. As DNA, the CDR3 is TGTGCCAGCAGCCGTCTCCCCCGGACTAGCGGGGGGCCCTCCGTCTACAATGAGCAGTTCTTC.

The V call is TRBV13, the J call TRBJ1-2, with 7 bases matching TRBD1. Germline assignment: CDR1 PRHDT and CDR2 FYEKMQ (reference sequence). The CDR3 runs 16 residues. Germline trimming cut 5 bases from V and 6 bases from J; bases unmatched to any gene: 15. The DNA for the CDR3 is TGTGCCAGCAGCCCCCCCATGTGGCAGGGGGACGATGGCTACACCTTC. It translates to CASSPPMWQGDDGYTF.

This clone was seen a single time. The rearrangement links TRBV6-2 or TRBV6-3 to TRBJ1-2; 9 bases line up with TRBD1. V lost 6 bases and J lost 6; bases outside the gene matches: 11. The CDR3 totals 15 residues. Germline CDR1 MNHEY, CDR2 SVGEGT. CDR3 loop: CASSAGTGIFHGYTF. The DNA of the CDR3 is TGTGCCAGCAGCGCAGGGACAGGGATTTTCCATGGCTACACCTTC.

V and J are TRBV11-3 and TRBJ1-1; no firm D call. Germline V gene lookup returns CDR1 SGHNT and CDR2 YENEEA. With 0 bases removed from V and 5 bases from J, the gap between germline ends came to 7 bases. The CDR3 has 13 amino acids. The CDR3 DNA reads TGTGCCAGCAGCTTAGATCCCACTACTGAAGCTTTCTTT. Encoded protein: CASSLDPTTEAFF.

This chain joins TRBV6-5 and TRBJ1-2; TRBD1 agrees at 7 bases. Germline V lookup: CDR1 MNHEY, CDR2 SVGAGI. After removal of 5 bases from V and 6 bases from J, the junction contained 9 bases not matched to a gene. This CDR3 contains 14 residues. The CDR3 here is CASSLRGRENGYTF. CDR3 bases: TGTGCCAGCAGTCTAAGGGGGCGCGAGAATGGCTACACCTTC.

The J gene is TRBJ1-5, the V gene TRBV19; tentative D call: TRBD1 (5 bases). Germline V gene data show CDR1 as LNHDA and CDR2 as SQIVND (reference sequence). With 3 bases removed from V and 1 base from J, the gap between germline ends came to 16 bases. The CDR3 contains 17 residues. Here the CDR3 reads CASSMRRGSASNQPQHF. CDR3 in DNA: TGTGCCAGTAGTATGAGGCGGGGCTCGGCGAGCAATCAGCCCCAGCATTTT.

The CDR3 DNA sequence: TGTGCCAGCAGTGACAGGGTTAGAGATCAGCCCCAGCATTTT. Amino acids: CASSDRVRDQPQHF. V gene TRBV2 combines with J gene TRBJ1-5; tentatively, D is TRBD1 (5 bases). The CDR3 sequence is 14 residues long. The V end was cut by 3 bases, the J end by 5 bases, with 11 bases between. Per the germline V gene, CDR1 is SNHLY and CDR2 is FYNNEI.

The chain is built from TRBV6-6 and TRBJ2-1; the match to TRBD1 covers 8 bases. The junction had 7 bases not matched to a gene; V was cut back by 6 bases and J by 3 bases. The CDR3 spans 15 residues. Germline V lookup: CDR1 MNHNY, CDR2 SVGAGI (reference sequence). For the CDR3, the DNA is TGTGCCAGCAGACAGACAGGGGTCCTCTACAATGAGCAGTTCTTC. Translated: CASRQTGVLYNEQFF.

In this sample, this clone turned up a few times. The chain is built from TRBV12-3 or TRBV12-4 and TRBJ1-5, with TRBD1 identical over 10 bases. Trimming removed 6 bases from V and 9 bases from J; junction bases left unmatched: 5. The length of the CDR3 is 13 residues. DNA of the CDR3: TGTGCCAGCAGCGGACAGGGGGGATGGCCCCAGCATTTT. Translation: CASSGQGGWPQHF.

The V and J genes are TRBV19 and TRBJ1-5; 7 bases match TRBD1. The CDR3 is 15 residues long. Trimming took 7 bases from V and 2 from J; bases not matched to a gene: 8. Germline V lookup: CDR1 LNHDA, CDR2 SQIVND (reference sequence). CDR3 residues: CASMAGGLGNQPQHF. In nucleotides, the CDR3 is TGTGCCAGTATGGCAGGGGGTTTGGGCAATCAGCCCCAGCATTTT.

CDR3 amino acids: CASRPDSKKMNTEAFF. The CDR3 region has the DNA TGTGCCAGCAGGCCCGACAGTAAAAAGATGAACACTGAAGCTTTCTTT. The chain recombines TRBV2 with TRBJ1-1, with D possibly matching TRBD1 (5 bases). V was trimmed by 6 bases and J by 0 bases, leaving 17 bases between them. This CDR3 is 16 amino acids long. Germline assignment: CDR1 SNHLY and CDR2 FYNNEI.

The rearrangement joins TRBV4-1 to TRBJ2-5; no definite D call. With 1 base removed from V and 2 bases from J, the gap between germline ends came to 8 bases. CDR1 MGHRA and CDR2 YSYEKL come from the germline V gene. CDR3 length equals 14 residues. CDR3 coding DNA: TGCGCCAGCAGCCAAGTCGAGTTACAAGAGACCCAGTACTTC. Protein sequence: CASSQVELQETQYF.

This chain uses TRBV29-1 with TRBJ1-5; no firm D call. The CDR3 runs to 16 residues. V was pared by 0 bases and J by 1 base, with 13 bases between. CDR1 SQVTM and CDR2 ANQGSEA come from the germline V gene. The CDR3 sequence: CSVEDGPSVSNQPQHF. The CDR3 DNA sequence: TGCAGCGTTGAAGATGGCCCGTCCGTGAGCAATCAGCCCCAGCATTTT. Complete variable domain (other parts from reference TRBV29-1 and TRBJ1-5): SAVISQKPSRDICQRGTSLTIQCQVDSQVTMMFWYRQQPGQSLTLIATANQGSEATYESGFVIDKFPISRPNLTFSTLTVSNMSPEDSSIYLCSVEDGPSVSNQPQHFGDGTRLSIL.

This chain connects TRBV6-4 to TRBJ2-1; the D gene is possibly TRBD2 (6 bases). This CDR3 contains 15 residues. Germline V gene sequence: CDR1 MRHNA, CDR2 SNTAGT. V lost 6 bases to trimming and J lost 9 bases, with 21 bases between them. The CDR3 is CASRASAGRTGEQFF. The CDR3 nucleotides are TGTGCCAGCAGAGCCTCGGCGGGAAGGACGGGTGAGCAGTTCTTC.

CDR3 bases: TGTGCCAGCAGGGGACAGAGCTACGAGCAGTACTTC. This encodes CASRGQSYEQYF. V is TRBV2 and J is TRBJ2-7; 7 bases fit TRBD1. The CDR3 has 12 residues. Trimming removed 6 bases from V and 3 bases from J; junction bases left unmatched: 2. The V gene's germline CDR1 is SNHLY and CDR2 FYNNEI.

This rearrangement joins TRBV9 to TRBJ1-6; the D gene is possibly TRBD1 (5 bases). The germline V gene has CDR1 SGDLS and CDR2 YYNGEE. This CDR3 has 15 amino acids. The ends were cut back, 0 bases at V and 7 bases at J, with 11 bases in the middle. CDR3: CASSVDGGSNSPLHF. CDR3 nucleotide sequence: TGTGCCAGCAGCGTAGACGGGGGAAGCAATTCACCCCTCCACTTT.

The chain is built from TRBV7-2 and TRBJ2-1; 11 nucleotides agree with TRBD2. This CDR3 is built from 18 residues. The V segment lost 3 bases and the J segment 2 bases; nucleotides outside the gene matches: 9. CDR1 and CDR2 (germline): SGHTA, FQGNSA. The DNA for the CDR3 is TGTGCCAGCAGCTTGGCTAGCGGGGGGATTTCCCCCTACAATGAGCAGTTCTTC. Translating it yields CASSLASGGISPYNEQFF.

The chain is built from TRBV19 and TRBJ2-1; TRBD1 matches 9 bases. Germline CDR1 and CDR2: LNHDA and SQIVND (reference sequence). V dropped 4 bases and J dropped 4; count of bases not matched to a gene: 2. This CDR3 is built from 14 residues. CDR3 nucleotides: TGTGCCAGTAGTAGGGGGACAGGGTACAATGAGCAGTTCTTC. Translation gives CASSRGTGYNEQFF.

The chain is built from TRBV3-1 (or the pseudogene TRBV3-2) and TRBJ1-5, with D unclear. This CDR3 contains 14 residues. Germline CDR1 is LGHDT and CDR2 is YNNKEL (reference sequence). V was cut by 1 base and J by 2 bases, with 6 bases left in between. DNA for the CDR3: TGTGCCAGCAGCCAAGTAGGAGGCAATCAGCCCCAGCATTTT. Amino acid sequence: CASSQVGGNQPQHF.

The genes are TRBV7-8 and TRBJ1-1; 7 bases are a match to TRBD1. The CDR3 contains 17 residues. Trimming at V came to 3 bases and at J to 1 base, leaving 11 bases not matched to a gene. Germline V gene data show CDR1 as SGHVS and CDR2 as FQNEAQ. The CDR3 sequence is CASSFGIRQGTNTEAFF. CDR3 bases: TGTGCCAGCAGCTTCGGTATACGACAGGGAACGAACACTGAAGCTTTCTTT.